This TCR beta chain came from a study of CD8 T cells in ankylosing spondylitis. CDR3 length: 14 residues. Looked up from germline, CDR1 is SGDLS and CDR2 is YYNGEE. Deletions cut 1 base from V and 0 bases from J, with 4 bases between. The table lists this clonotype with many counts. For TCR beta, libraries came from quantitative 5'-RACE with molecular barcodes. TCRdb re-analysed the 5' RACE reads in MiXCR, keeping a single row per CDR3 protein. This table holds some 42,000 distinct CDR3 sequences, 2.7% found once. The TCR was taken from a male donor with ankylosing spondylitis or in good health (not recorded which). This sequence joins TRBV9 and TRBJ1-4; D not certain. Sequencing was performed on blood, either unsorted or a sorted T cell fraction (not recorded which). CDR3 in amino acids: CASSVQATNEKLFF. CDR3 DNA: TGTGCCAGCAGCGTACAGGCAACTAATGAAAAACTGTTTTTT.